This T cell receptor (beta chain) was captured by sequencing in a study of cytomegalovirus exposure and HLA in healthy donors. Study results and caveats: Reports described diagnosis of cytomegalovirus status by the classifier as highly specific and sensitive.

It was with 60 Vbeta and 13 Jbeta primers that the PCR ran. This table comes from immunoSEQ multiplex PCR, and its TCRdb copy is limited to in-frame clones, with some not included. In the table there are approximately 190,000 clones, 82% of which are singletons. V lost 4 bases and J lost 2, with 15 bases in between. Looked up from germline, CDR1 is SEHNR and CDR2 is FQNEAQ (reference sequence). The CDR3 runs to 15 residues. About this clone itself: The antigen is unknown.

Healthy bone marrow donors formed the donor group. The rearrangement joins TRBV7-9 to TRBJ2-7; a weak D match, TRBD2 (6 bases). This TCR came from a woman between 18 and 29 years old in good health and CMV-seronegative. Sequenced material: PBMCs. CDR3 coding DNA: TGTGCCAGCAGCTCGCCGGGACTTTCTACCTACGAGCAGTACTTC. It encodes CASSSPGLSTYEQYF.